A single sample gave rise to the 15 T cell receptor beta chains below, sequenced in a study of blood T cell repertoires in COVID-19. Repertoires were generated with immunoSEQ multiplex PCR, while TCRdb's copy carries only in-frame clones and drops some. The sample consists of 100,000 to 150,000 clones, 80% to 85% of them appearing once. Material: peripheral blood. Receptors originate from a woman in her forties or fifties with acute or convalescent COVID-19.

This chain links TRBV19 with TRBJ1-1; D unclear. The CDR3 contains 14 residues. V was cut by 5 bases and J by 8 bases, with 18 bases left in between. Germline assignment: CDR1 LNHDA and CDR2 SQIVND (reference sequence). The CDR3 is CASSANPAVREAFF. In nucleotides, the CDR3 is TGTGCCAGTAGTGCCAATCCCGCGGTAAGAGAAGCTTTCTTT. Full variable domain (missing parts from reference TRBV19 and TRBJ1-1): DGGITQSPKYLFRKEGQNVTLSCEQNLNHDAMYWYRQDPGQGLRLIYYSQIVNDFQKGDIAEGYSVSREKKESFPLTVTSAQKNPTAFYLCASSANPAVREAFFGQGTRLTVV.

The gene calls are TRBV7-9 and TRBJ1-5; no reliable D call. The V and J ends lost 6 bases and 11 bases respectively, with 14 bases between them. Germline assignment: CDR1 SEHNR and CDR2 FQNEAQ (reference sequence). The CDR3 extends over 12 amino acids. DNA for the CDR3: TGTGCCAGCAGTTTGATTGACGGGTCCCAGCATTTT. It encodes CASSLIDGSQHF. Full variable domain (rest looked up from reference TRBV7-9 and TRBJ1-5): DTGVSQNPRHKITKRGQNVTFRCDPISEHNRLYWYRQTLGQGPEFLTYFQNEAQLEKSRLLSDRFSAERPKGSFSTLEIQRTEQGDSAMYLCASSLIDGSQHFGDGTRLSIL.

This clone has only one observation. J is TRBJ1-1 and V is TRBV27; D is possibly TRBD1 (6 bases). This CDR3 contains 13 residues. Looked up from germline, CDR1 is MNHEY and CDR2 is SMNVEV (reference sequence). V was pared by 6 bases and J by 6 bases, with 14 bases between. The CDR3 nucleotides read TGTGCCAGCAGCTACAGGGCAGTCGCTGAAGCTTTCTTT. Residues: CASSYRAVAEAFF.

The chain couples TRBV2 to TRBJ2-1; TRBD2 agrees at 8 bases. This CDR3 spans 15 amino acids. The germline gives CDR1 SNHLY, CDR2 FYNNEI. V was clipped by 1 base and J by 4 bases; unmatched bases: 3. This CDR3 is CASSEGRGDYNEQFF. The CDR3 DNA reads as TGTGCCAGCAGTGAAGGGCGGGGGGATTACAATGAGCAGTTCTTC.

This clone was seen once. This chain uses TRBV2 with TRBJ2-3; 9 bases are shared with TRBD2. V dropped 8 bases and J dropped 0; count of bases not matched to a gene: 3. Germline V CDR1 and CDR2: SNHLY, FYNNEI. The CDR3 is 14 amino acids. CDR3 sequence reads: CASRLAESTDTQYF. In DNA form, the CDR3 reads TGTGCCAGCCGACTAGCGGAAAGCACAGATACGCAGTATTTT.

The chain's CDR3 is CAWSSYRLNSPLHF. The CDR3 DNA follows: TGTGCCTGGAGTAGTTACAGGCTGAATTCACCCCTCCACTTT. The V gene is TRBV30, the J gene TRBJ1-6, with D perhaps TRBD1 (5 bases). Trimming pared 2 bases from V and 7 bases from J, leaving 12 bases between. This CDR3 has 14 residues. Germline values: CDR1 GTSNPN, CDR2 SVGIG (reference sequence).

The V gene is TRBV5-1, the J gene TRBJ2-3, with 11 bases aligning to TRBD2. The junction had 11 bases not matched to a gene; V was cut back by 4 bases and J by 1 base. This CDR3 has 18 residues. Germline CDR1 reads SGHRS; CDR2 reads YFSETQ. The CDR3 region has the DNA TGCGCCAGCAGCAGGGTAGCGGGAGGGGATGTTGGCACAGATACGCAGTATTTT. Protein product: CASSRVAGGDVGTDTQYF.

V gene TRBV7-9 combines with J gene TRBJ1-2; the D is unclear. V was cut by 1 base and J by 4 bases, with 4 bases left in between. Germline lookup yields CDR1 SEHNR and CDR2 FQNEAQ (reference sequence). This CDR3 is built from 12 residues. Here the CDR3 DNA reads TGTGCCAGCAGCTTAGGAGCCTATGGCTACACCTTC. This encodes CASSLGAYGYTF.

This rearrangement joins TRBV6-5 to TRBJ1-2; D uncertain. V lost 10 bases and J lost 7, with 10 bases in between. CDR3 length: 10 amino acids. Germline V gene lookup returns CDR1 MNHEY and CDR2 SVGAGI. As DNA, the CDR3 is TGTGCCATCGGTAGTGGTGGCTACACCTTC. Its translation is CAIGSGGYTF.

The chain employs TRBV7-8 and TRBJ2-1; 12 nucleotides agree with TRBD2. V dropped 6 bases and J dropped 2; count of bases not matched to a gene: 5. The CDR3 is 16 residues long. Germline lookup yields CDR1 SGHVS and CDR2 FQNEAQ. The CDR3 DNA reads as TGTGCCAGCAGACCACTAGCGGGAGGCCCCTACAATGAGCAGTTCTTC. This sequence encodes CASRPLAGGPYNEQFF.

Remarks on this clone: An end of the junction differs from the germline gene, which may be a read error. The rearrangement uses TRBV30 and TRBJ2-5, with D uncertain. From germline, CDR1 is GTSNPN and CDR2 SVGIG (reference sequence). CDR3 length: 10 amino acids. CDR3 DNA sequence: TGTGCCTGGGGGCAAGAGAACCAGTACTTC. Its protein is CAWGQENQYF.

This clone was seen just once. This chain uses TRBV19 with TRBJ2-1; 10 nucleotides agree with TRBD1. CDR1 and CDR2 from the germline V gene are LNHDA and SQIVND (reference sequence). V lost 1 base to trimming and J lost 3 bases; unmatched junction nucleotides: 9. CDR3 size: 18 residues. The CDR3, as DNA: TGTGCCAGTAGTATAGCCCGTGCCCGGACAGGGGGCTACAATGAGCAGTTCTTC. Protein: CASSIARARTGGYNEQFF.

The chain joins TRBV19 to TRBJ1-1, with a weak D call TRBD1 (5 bases). The CDR3 has 14 amino acids. In germline, CDR1 is LNHDA, CDR2 SQIVND (reference sequence). Trimming pared 2 bases from V and 6 bases from J, leaving 13 bases between. The chain's CDR3 is CASSISGGRAEAFF. The CDR3 DNA reads TGTGCCAGTAGTATATCGGGGGGGAGGGCTGAAGCTTTCTTT.

This clone was seen just once. J is TRBJ2-7 and V is TRBV28, with D maybe TRBD2 (6 bases). CDR3 size: 14 residues. Germline CDR1 and CDR2: MDHEN and SYDVKM. V was trimmed by 1 base and J by 2 bases, leaving 9 bases between them. CDR3: CASSLLGGTYEQYF. The CDR3 DNA is TGTGCCAGCAGTTTATTGGGGGGAACCTACGAGCAGTACTTC.

CDR3 residues: CASSLTSGIYNEQFF. The CDR3 nucleotides read TGTGCCAGCAGCCTGACTAGCGGGATTTACAATGAGCAGTTCTTC. The chain is built from TRBV11-2 and TRBJ2-1; 11 positions match TRBD2. The CDR3 is 15 residues long. Trimming took 5 bases from V and 4 from J; bases not matched to a gene: 4. Germline-derived CDR1 and CDR2 are SGHAT and FQNNGV.